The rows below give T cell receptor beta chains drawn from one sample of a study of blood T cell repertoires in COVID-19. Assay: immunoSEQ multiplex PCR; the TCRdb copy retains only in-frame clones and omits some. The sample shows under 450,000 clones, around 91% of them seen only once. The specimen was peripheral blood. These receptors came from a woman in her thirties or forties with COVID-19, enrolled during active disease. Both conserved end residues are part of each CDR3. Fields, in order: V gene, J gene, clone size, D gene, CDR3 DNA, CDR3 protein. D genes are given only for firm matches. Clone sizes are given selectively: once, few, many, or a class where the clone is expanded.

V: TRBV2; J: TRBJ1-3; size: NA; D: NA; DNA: TGTGCCAGCACCCGGGAGGCTGGAAACACCATATATTTT; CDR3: CASTREAGNTIYF
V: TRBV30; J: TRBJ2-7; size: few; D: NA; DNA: TGTGCCTGGAGTCACAGACAGGACACCTCCTACGAGCAGTACTTC; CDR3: CAWSHRQDTSYEQYF
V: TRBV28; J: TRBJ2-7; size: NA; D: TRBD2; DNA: TGTGCCAGCAGTTTAGGACTTCCGGGGGGCGAGCAGTACTTC; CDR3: CASSLGLPGGEQYF
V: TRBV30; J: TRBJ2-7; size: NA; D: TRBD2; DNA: TGTGCCTCCTTATTAAGCGGGAGGGCCTCCGAGCAGTACTTC; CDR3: CASLLSGRASEQYF
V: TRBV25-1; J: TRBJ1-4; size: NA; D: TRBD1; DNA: TGTGCCAGCAGTGACCCACAGGGGGCGAGCGGTGAAAAACTGTTTTTT; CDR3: CASSDPQGASGEKLFF
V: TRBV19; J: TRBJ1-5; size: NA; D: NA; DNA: TGTGCCAGTAGTGTTCAGGGGCTGAGCAATCAGCCCCAGCATTTT; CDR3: CASSVQGLSNQPQHF
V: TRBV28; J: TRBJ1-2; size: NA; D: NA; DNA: TGTGCCAGCACCCCTCAAGGCCTGACAGGTCTCGGCTACACCTTC; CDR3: CASTPQGLTGLGYTF
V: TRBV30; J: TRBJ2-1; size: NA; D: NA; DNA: TGTGCCTGGAGTCTGGCGGGGCGGTACAATGAGCAGTTCTTC; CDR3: CAWSLAGRYNEQFF
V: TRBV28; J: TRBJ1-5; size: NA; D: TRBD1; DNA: TGTGCCAGCAGACAAACAGGGGATTGGGGTAGCAATCAGCCCCAGCATTTT; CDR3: CASRQTGDWGSNQPQHF
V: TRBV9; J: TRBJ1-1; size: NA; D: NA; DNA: TGTGCCAGCAGCGTAGAGCCCCCAGGACTTGCACCGAACACTGAAGCTTTCTTT; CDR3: CASSVEPPGLAPNTEAFF
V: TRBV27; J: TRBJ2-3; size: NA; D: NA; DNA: TGTGCCACCGGCCGGGGCACAGATACGCAGTATTTT; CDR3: CATGRGTDTQYF
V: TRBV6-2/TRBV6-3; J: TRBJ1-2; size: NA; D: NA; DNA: TGTGCCAGCAGTTACTACCGGACTGCCGTGGGCTACACCTTC; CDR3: CASSYYRTAVGYTF
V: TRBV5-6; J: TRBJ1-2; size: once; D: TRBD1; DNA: TGTGCCAGCAGCTTGCAGGGGGACGCTGGGCCGCCCTTC; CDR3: CASSLQGDAGPPF
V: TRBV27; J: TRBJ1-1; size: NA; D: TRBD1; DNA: TGTGCCAGCAGTCCCTTGGGACAGGGGGCGGGGAGGGGGGCTTTCTTT; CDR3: CASSPLGQGAGRGAFF
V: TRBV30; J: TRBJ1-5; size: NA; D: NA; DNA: TGTGCCTGGAGTGACAGGTTTAATCAGCCCCAGCATTTT; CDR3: CAWSDRFNQPQHF
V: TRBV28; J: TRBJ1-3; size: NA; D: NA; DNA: TGTGCCAGCAGTTTACACTTCCCCTCTGGAAACACCATATATTTT; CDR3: CASSLHFPSGNTIYF
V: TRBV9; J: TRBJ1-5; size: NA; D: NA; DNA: TGTGCCAGCAGCGTAGGCAGGGAAGATCAGCCCCAGCATTTT; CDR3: CASSVGREDQPQHF
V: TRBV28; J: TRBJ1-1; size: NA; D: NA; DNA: TGTGCCAGCAGCCCCCAGGGTTGGGAAGCTTTCTTT; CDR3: CASSPQGWEAFF
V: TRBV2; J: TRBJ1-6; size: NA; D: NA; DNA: TGTGCCAGCAGTGGTCAAGGGGCATCTTCACCCCTCCACTTT; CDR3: CASSGQGASSPLHF
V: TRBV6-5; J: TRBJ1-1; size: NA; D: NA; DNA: TGTGCCAGCAGCCGACAGTTCAATGAAGCTTTCTTT; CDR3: CASSRQFNEAFF
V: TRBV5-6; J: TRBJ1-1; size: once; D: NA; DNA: TGTGCCAGCAGCTTGGTTGGCAGGGCACACACTGAAGCTTTCTTT; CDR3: CASSLVGRAHTEAFF
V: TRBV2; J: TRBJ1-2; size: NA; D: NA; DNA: TGTGCCAGCAGCTCTACACTAGGACCTGGCGGGGGCTACACCTTC; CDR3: CASSSTLGPGGGYTF
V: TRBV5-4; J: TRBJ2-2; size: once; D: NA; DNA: TGTGCCAGCAGCTTGGCGGGGCGGGGACCCATCGCGAACACCGGGGAGCTGTTTTTT; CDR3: CASSLAGRGPIANTGELFF
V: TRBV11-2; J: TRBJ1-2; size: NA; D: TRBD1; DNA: TGTGCCAGCAGCCCGGACCGGGACAGGGTAGGCGGCTACACCTTC; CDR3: CASSPDRDRVGGYTF
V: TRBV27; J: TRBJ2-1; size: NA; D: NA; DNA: TGTGCCAGCAGTTTACCCGCCTTTGGGGGCGGGGGCTACAATGAGCAGTTCTTC; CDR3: CASSLPAFGGGGYNEQFF
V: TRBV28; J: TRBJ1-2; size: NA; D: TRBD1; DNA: TGTGCCAGCAGTTCGCAGGGGGTGAAGGGCTACACCTTC; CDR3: CASSSQGVKGYTF
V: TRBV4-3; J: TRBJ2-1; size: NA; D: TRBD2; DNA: TGCGCCAGCAGCCCGGGGGGTTCCTACAATGAGCAGTTCTTC; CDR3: CASSPGGSYNEQFF
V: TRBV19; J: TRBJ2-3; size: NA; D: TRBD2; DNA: TGTGCCAGTCGCGGGGGGGTCAGCACAGATACGCAGTATTTT; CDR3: CASRGGVSTDTQYF
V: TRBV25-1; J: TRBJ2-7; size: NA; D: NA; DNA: TGTGCCAGCAGTGAAAGCCCTAAGCAGTACTTC; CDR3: CASSESPKQYF
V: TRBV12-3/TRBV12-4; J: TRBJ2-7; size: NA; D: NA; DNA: TGTGCCAGCAGTTGGGGCGTAGTCGAGCAGTACTTC; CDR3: CASSWGVVEQYF
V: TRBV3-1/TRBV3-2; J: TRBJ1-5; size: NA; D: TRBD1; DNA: TGTGCCAGCAGCCCAGGGGGTGGCAATCAGCCCCAGCATTTT; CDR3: CASSPGGGNQPQHF
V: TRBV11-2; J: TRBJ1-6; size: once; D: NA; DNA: TGTGCCAGCAGCTTAACGAGCAGGGGTTTCAGCTCCTATAATTCACCCCTCCACTTT; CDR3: CASSLTSRGFSSYNSPLHF
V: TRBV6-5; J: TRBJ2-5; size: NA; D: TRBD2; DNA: TGTGCCAGCAGTTACTCCTGGACTAGGCTAGAGACCCAGTACTTC; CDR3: CASSYSWTRLETQYF
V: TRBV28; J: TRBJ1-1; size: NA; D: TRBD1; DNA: TGTGCCAGCAGTCTCACCGGGACAGCTAACACTGAAGCTTTCTTT; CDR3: CASSLTGTANTEAFF
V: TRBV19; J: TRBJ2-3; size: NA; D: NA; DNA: TGTGCCAGTAGTCAGGGCGGCGGCACAGATACGCAGTATTTT; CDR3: CASSQGGGTDTQYF
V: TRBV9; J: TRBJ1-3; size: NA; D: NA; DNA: TGTGCCAGCAGCGTTGAACAGGGTCCTTTCGCGGGAAACACCATATATTTT; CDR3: CASSVEQGPFAGNTIYF
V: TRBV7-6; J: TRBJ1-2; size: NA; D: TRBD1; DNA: TGTGCCAGCAGTTCAGGGGGCAGCTATGGCTACACCTTC; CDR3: CASSSGGSYGYTF
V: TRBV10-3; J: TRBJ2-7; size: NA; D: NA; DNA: TGTGCCACCGCGGGCCGCGACGAGCAGTACTTC; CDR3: CATAGRDEQYF
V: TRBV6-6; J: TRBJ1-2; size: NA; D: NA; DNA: TGTGCCAGCAGTTACTCTACGGGAGTAGGCTACACCTTC; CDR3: CASSYSTGVGYTF
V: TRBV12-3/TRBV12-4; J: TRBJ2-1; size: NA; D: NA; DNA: TGTGCCAGCAGTTTAAGCTCTCGCGATGAGCAGTTCTTC; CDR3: CASSLSSRDEQFF
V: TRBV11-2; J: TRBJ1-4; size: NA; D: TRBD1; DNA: TGTGCCAGCAGCTCTATACGACAGGGGGCTGAAAAACTGTTTTTT; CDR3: CASSSIRQGAEKLFF
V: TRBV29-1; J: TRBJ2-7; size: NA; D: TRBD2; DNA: TGCAGCGTTGTGGCTAGCGGAAACTACGAGCAGTACTTC; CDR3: CSVVASGNYEQYF
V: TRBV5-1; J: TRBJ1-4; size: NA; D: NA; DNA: TGCGCCAGCAGCTGGCCTACAGGGTCAACTAATGAAAAACTGTTTTTT; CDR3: CASSWPTGSTNEKLFF
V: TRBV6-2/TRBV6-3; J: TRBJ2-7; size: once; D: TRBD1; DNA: TGTGCCAGCAGTTACTCTTTGGGACAGGGCGCCGACGAGCAGTACTTC; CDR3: CASSYSLGQGADEQYF
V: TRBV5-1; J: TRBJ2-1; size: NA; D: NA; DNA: TGCGCCAGCACTTACATGGACAGCTACAATGAGCAGTTCTTC; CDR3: CASTYMDSYNEQFF
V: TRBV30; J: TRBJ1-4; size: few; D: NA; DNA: TGTGCCTGGAGTGTAGGGGGAAATGAAAAACTGTTTTTT; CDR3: CAWSVGGNEKLFF
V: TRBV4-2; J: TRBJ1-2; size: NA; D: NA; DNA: TGTGCCAGCAGCCAAGAGGGGGCCCCCTATGGCTACACCTTC; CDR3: CASSQEGAPYGYTF